This T cell receptor beta chain stems from a study of vaccination and CD4 T cells after COVID-19. Study background: A positive SARS-CoV-2 nasal swab PCR result was recorded for each convalescent patient; about nine were mild and one severe. Findings and limits, study-wide: Researchers report that 304 of 307 vaccine-specific clones in convalescent patients proved spike mono-reactive.

Sample treatment: approximately nine-day PBMC culture with coronavirus spike peptide pools or control peptides (ViraFEST assay). With fresh IL-2 medium, half the medium was replaced on days 3 and 7. Cultured CD4+ T cells had their DNA profiled by the Oncomine TCR Beta short-read assay. TCRdb independently ran MiXCR on the PCR reads; one entry per CDR3 protein. The data show under 11,000 distinct CDR3 sequences, 55% to 60% seen once. Germline V gene data show CDR1 as SGHAT and CDR2 as FQNNGV. This CDR3 is 14 amino acids long. V was clipped by 6 bases and J by 2 bases; unmatched bases: 5. Remarks on this clonotype: No antigen is known for it.

Input material: CD4+ T cells from blood, cultured in vitro. This receptor was identified in a human donor who had recovered from COVID-19. The chain combines TRBV11-2 with TRBJ2-3; TRBD2 matches at 7 bases. In nucleotides, the CDR3 is TGTGCCAGCAGTTGGGGACTACCCACAGATACGCAGTATTTT. This sequence encodes CASSWGLPTDTQYF.